The 21 T cell receptor beta chains reported below all come from one sample, sequenced in a study of T cell repertoires in cytomegalovirus infection. What these receptors recognize is not known. TCRdb recomputed calls from the reads with MiXCR, one row per CDR3 protein. The repertoire holds 360,000 or so distinct CDR3 sequences, with about 35% as singletons. Source: cultured PBMCs, taken from culture after CMV antigen stimulation. These receptors came from a human donor in good health (CMV status not recorded). Some clones in this sample may be carry-over from other donors' samples.

In its sample, this clonotype was seen a few times. The chain employs TRBV19 and TRBJ2-2; the D gene is possibly TRBD2 (5 bases). Trimming shortened V by 3 bases and J by 2 bases, and 10 bases separated the two germline ends. This CDR3 is 15 amino acids long. Germline CDR1 is LNHDA and CDR2 is SQIVND (reference sequence). The CDR3 sequence is CASSISAGNTGELFF. Here the CDR3 DNA reads TGTGCCAGTAGTATCTCCGCGGGCAACACCGGGGAGCTGTTTTTT.

The chain recombines TRBV19 with TRBJ1-6, with 8 bases aligning to TRBD1. V was clipped by 10 bases and J by 0 bases; unmatched bases: 11. The CDR3 is 17 amino acids. The germline gives CDR1 LNHDA, CDR2 SQIVND (reference sequence). The CDR3 sequence: CATTTGDQSSYNSPLHF. CDR3 in DNA: TGTGCCACCACGACAGGGGACCAGAGCTCCTATAATTCACCCCTCCACTTT.

The chain employs TRBV15 and TRBJ2-1; TRBD2 is a possible D gene (6 bases). Trimming shortened V by 8 bases and J by 4 bases, and 18 bases separated the two germline ends. This CDR3 contains 15 residues. Germline lookup yields CDR1 LNHNV and CDR2 YYDKDF (reference sequence). CDR3 amino acids: CATRPGTDAYNEQFF. The CDR3 DNA follows: TGTGCCACCCGTCCTGGGACTGACGCTTACAATGAGCAGTTCTTC.

To note about this clonotype: This could be a read error, since a much larger clone is one nucleotide away. V gene TRBV19 combines with J gene TRBJ2-7, with D uncertain. The germline CDR1 and CDR2 sequences are LNHDA and SQIVND (reference sequence). The CDR3 totals 16 residues. The CDR3 is CANSPARDPSSYEQYF. In DNA, the CDR3 is TGTGCCAATAGTCCCGCCCGAGATCCTTCCTCCTACGAGCAGTACTTC.

The J gene is TRBJ1-6, the V gene TRBV4-3; 7 bases map to TRBD1. Per the germline V gene, CDR1 is LGHNA and CDR2 is YSLEER. CDR3 size: 16 residues. V was pared by 1 base and J by 7 bases, with 7 bases of the junction left unmatched. Here the CDR3 DNA reads TGCGCCAGCAGCCAAGCAAACAGGGGCGGGAATTCACCCCTCCACTTT. Translated: CASSQANRGGNSPLHF.

The chain links TRBV20-1 to TRBJ2-1; unclear D gene. The CDR3 totals 11 residues. The V end lost 1 base, the J end lost 9 bases, and 7 bases lay between the germline ends. Germline-derived CDR1 and CDR2 are DFQATT and SNEGSKA (reference sequence). The CDR3 DNA follows: TGCAGTGCTAGAGGTCCCATTGAGCAGTTCTTC. Protein sequence: CSARGPIEQFF.

The table lists this clonotype with a few counts. The chain has TRBV6-2 or TRBV6-3 and TRBJ2-7; D uncertain. V lost 6 bases and J 7 bases, leaving 10 bases between the germline ends. Germline CDR1 is MNHEY and CDR2 is SVGEGT. CDR3 size: 11 residues. The CDR3 protein is CASRVKEEQYF. The CDR3 DNA follows: TGTGCCAGCAGAGTAAAGGAGGAGCAGTACTTC.

The table lists this clonotype with a few counts. The chain employs TRBV20-1 and TRBJ1-1, with D maybe TRBD1 (5 bases). Germline CDR1 and CDR2: DFQATT and SNEGSKA (reference sequence). There are 12 residues in the CDR3. The V end was cut by 4 bases, the J end by 1 base, with 7 bases between. The chain's CDR3 is CSAMTENTEAFF. CDR3 nucleotides: TGCAGTGCTATGACAGAGAACACTGAAGCTTTCTTT.

The J gene is TRBJ2-2, the V gene TRBV11-2; TRBD2 matches at 11 bases. Unmatched junction bases numbered 7, after V lost 5 bases and J lost 5 bases. CDR3 length equals 16 residues. Germline CDR1 SGHAT, CDR2 FQNNGV. The CDR3 reads CASSPRLAGRTGELFF. DNA of the CDR3: TGTGCCAGCAGCCCACGACTAGCGGGAAGGACCGGGGAGCTGTTTTTT.

The chain has TRBV7-9 and TRBJ2-1; D is ambiguous. V was pared by 2 bases and J by 7 bases, with 6 bases between. The CDR3 runs 12 residues. CDR1 SEHNR and CDR2 FQNEAQ come from the germline V gene (reference sequence). The CDR3 nucleotides read TGTGCCAGCAGCTTAACAGATAATGAGCAGTTCTTC. It is translated as CASSLTDNEQFF.

This clonotype was seen more than once but under ten times. The chain uses TRBV7-2 and TRBJ2-7; D call uncertain. V was clipped by 8 bases and J by 4 bases, with 12 bases between them. Germline CDR1 reads SGHTA; CDR2 reads FQGNSA. The CDR3 is 12 residues long. The chain's CDR3 is CASGLVSYEQYF. In nucleotides, the CDR3 is TGTGCCAGCGGTTTAGTATCATACGAGCAGTACTTC.

This clonotype was picked up a small number of times. The chain joins TRBV19 to TRBJ1-5; D might be TRBD1 (5 bases). This CDR3 has 14 residues. Germline V gene data show CDR1 as LNHDA and CDR2 as SQIVND (reference sequence). The germline V and J ends were trimmed by 6 bases and 2 bases, with 11 bases remaining between them. The CDR3 bases are TGTGCCAGTAGGGGGGTCCTGGGCAATCAGCCCCAGCATTTT. Translating gives CASRGVLGNQPQHF.

This clonotype turned up a few times. The chain joins TRBV28 to TRBJ1-6, with D unresolved. The CDR3 spans 14 residues. Germline V gene lookup returns CDR1 MDHEN and CDR2 SYDVKM. V was clipped by 5 bases and J by 4 bases, with 9 bases between them. The CDR3 is CASSVQRYNSPLHF. CDR3 DNA sequence: TGTGCCAGCAGTGTACAGAGATATAATTCACCCCTCCACTTT.

The CDR3 sequence is CASGPGASLETQYF. The CDR3 DNA reads as TGTGCTAGTGGCCCAGGGGCATCCCTAGAGACCCAGTACTTC. The V gene is TRBV12-5, the J gene TRBJ2-5; TRBD1 is a possible D gene (6 bases). Germline values: CDR1 LGHNT, CDR2 FRNRAP. Trimming shortened V by 6 bases and J by 4 bases, and 15 bases separated the two germline ends. CDR3 length: 14 residues.

J is TRBJ2-5 and V is TRBV12-3 or TRBV12-4, with 8 positions matching TRBD2. Unmatched junction bases numbered 11, after V lost 6 bases and J lost 5 bases. CDR3 length equals 15 residues. The CDR3 region is CASRPGGGLRETQYF. For the CDR3, the DNA is TGTGCCAGCAGGCCCGGGGGGGGATTGAGGGAGACCCAGTACTTC.

V gene TRBV6-2 or TRBV6-3 combines with J gene TRBJ2-1; 8 nucleotides match TRBD2. The germline V gene has CDR1 MNHEY and CDR2 SVGEGT. The ends lost 7 bases at V and 13 bases at J; junction bases unmatched: 12. CDR3 length equals 13 residues. The CDR3 loop reads CASKQINSGTQFF. CDR3 DNA: TGTGCCAGCAAACAAATCAATAGCGGGACTCAGTTCTTC.

The rearrangement joins TRBV7-3 to TRBJ1-1; possible D gene TRBD1, 5 bases. The V end lost 5 bases, the J end lost 3 bases, and 10 bases lay between the germline ends. CDR3 length equals 13 residues. CDR1 is SGHTA and CDR2 is FQGTGA in the germline V gene. The CDR3, as DNA: TGTGCCAGCAGCCCGGACACCCACACTGAAGCTTTCTTT. Translation gives CASSPDTHTEAFF.

The V gene is TRBV7-3, the J gene TRBJ1-1; D gene uncertain. V was trimmed by 5 bases and J by 5 bases, leaving 9 bases between them. Germline V lookup: CDR1 SGHTA, CDR2 FQGTGA. This CDR3 has 12 amino acids. Here the CDR3 DNA reads TGTGCCAGCAGCCCCCACCTTACTGAAGCTTTCTTT. Residues: CASSPHLTEAFF.

This clonotype was counted at least ten times. V gene TRBV7-2 combines with J gene TRBJ1-2; D might be TRBD1 (5 bases). Deletions cut 4 bases from V and 7 bases from J, with 22 bases between. This CDR3 is built from 16 residues. Germline CDR1 is SGHTA and CDR2 is FQGNSA. CDR3 nucleotide sequence: TGTGCCAGCAGCTCCCTCGGGGGAGGGTTGATGGGTGGCTACACCTTC. Its translation: CASSSLGGGLMGGYTF.

As DNA, the CDR3 is TGTGCCAGCAGCTTAGACCGGATTCCAGAAAAACTGTTTTTT. The encoded protein is CASSLDRIPEKLFF. The chain employs TRBV7-2 and TRBJ1-4, with D unclear. Trimming took off 1 base at V and 8 bases at J, with 11 bases between the two ends. From germline, CDR1 is SGHTA and CDR2 FQGNSA. The length of the CDR3 is 14 residues.

The sample holds a few counts of this clonotype. The chain couples TRBV28 to TRBJ2-7; 12 bases are shared with TRBD1. The CDR3 is 15 residues long. With V trimmed by 5 bases and J by 10 bases, 12 bases remained unmatched. The germline gives CDR1 MDHEN, CDR2 SYDVKM. CDR3 DNA: TGTGCCAGCAGTACCCCGGGACAGGGGGCAATGAGTCAGTACTTC. Residues: CASSTPGQGAMSQYF.